The 31 T cell receptor beta chains reported below all come from one sample, sequenced in a study of blood T cell repertoires in COVID-19 (dated by TCRdb to 2020 to 2022). Libraries were made using the immunoSEQ multiplex PCR assay. TCRdb provides this immuneACCESS table in a form limited to in-frame rearrangements. Some clones are lacking; in checked studies, under half of them reflect an unresolved V gene, and why the rest are absent is not known. The sample includes 300,000 to 450,000 clones, with around 87% observed a single time. The top ten constitute under 3% of the sample. Sequencing used peripheral blood. The receptors shown here come from a woman aged 55-75 years with COVID-19, enrolled during active disease.

The chain is built from TRBV16 and TRBJ1-1; 8 nucleotides line up with TRBD1. This CDR3 is built from 12 residues. Germline assignment: CDR1 KGHSY and CDR2 FQNENV. V gave up 2 bases and J gave up 10 bases; unmatched junction bases: 3. The chain's CDR3 is CASSQEDRVAFF. CDR3 coding DNA: TGTGCCAGCAGCCAAGAGGACAGGGTAGCTTTCTTT.

This clone has a handful of counts. The chain links TRBV5-6 to TRBJ1-1; D might be TRBD1 (5 bases). Germline-derived CDR1 and CDR2 are SGHDT and YYEEEE. The V and J ends lost 5 bases and 4 bases respectively, with 12 bases between them. There are 13 residues in the CDR3. CDR3 in DNA: TGTGCCAGCAGTCCCCGGGGGGGCACTGAAGCTTTCTTT. This gives the protein CASSPRGGTEAFF.

This clone was found a few times. The same CDR3 arises from other DNA sequences in this sample as well. The genes are TRBV19 and TRBJ2-7; D perhaps matches TRBD2 (6 bases). The V end lost 1 base, the J end lost 2 bases, and 9 bases lay between the germline ends. The CDR3 totals 14 residues. Germline values: CDR1 LNHDA, CDR2 SQIVND (reference sequence). Here the CDR3 DNA reads TGTGCCAGTAGTATAGGCCGGGGGACCTACGAGCAGTACTTC. This encodes CASSIGRGTYEQYF.

The V and J genes are TRBV6-1 and TRBJ1-5, with a possible D match to TRBD1 (6 bases). There are 15 residues in the CDR3. Germline V gives CDR1 MNHNS, CDR2 SASEGT. Trimming took off 6 bases at V and 4 bases at J, with 16 bases between the two ends. For the CDR3, the DNA is TGTGCCAGCAGGGATACAGGGTTTGGAAATCAGCCCCAGCATTTT. Its protein is CASRDTGFGNQPQHF.

The chain joins TRBV19 to TRBJ2-3; tentative D call: TRBD2 (6 bases). The CDR3 is made up of 17 amino acids. Germline CDR1 LNHDA, CDR2 SQIVND (reference sequence). The germline V and J ends were trimmed by 6 bases and 1 base, with 20 bases remaining between them. CDR3 sequence (DNA): TGTGCCAGTAGGGAGACCCAAGCGGGTTCAGGCACAGATACGCAGTATTTT. Residues: CASRETQAGSGTDTQYF. Combining the CDR3 with reference TRBV19 and TRBJ2-3 gives the whole variable domain DGGITQSPKYLFRKEGQNVTLSCEQNLNHDAMYWYRQDPGQGLRLIYYSQIVNDFQKGDIAEGYSVSREKKESFPLTVTSAQKNPTAFYLCASRETQAGSGTDTQYFGPGTRLTVL.

The chain carries TRBV5-1 and TRBJ2-2, with 7 nucleotides matching TRBD1. The germline V gene has CDR1 SGHRS and CDR2 YFSETQ. J lost 1 base, V lost 4 bases, and 4 bases had no gene match. The CDR3 is made up of 15 amino acids. The CDR3 DNA sequence: TGCGCCAGCAGCCCCAGGGGGAAGAACACCGGGGAGCTGTTTTTT. Encoded protein: CASSPRGKNTGELFF.

The J gene is TRBJ2-5, the V gene TRBV6-5; 7 nucleotides agree with TRBD1. CDR1 MNHEY and CDR2 SVGAGI come from the germline V gene. There are 15 residues in the CDR3. With 8 bases clipped from V and 2 bases from J, the junction kept 11 bases outside the gene matches. CDR3 protein: CASCKGAGMQETQYF. In nucleotides, the CDR3 is TGTGCCAGCTGCAAGGGGGCGGGTATGCAAGAGACCCAGTACTTC.

As DNA, the CDR3 is TGTGCCAGCAGGGGACTGACTTCTAACTATGGCTACACCTTC. This sequence encodes CASRGLTSNYGYTF. The rearrangement uses TRBV27 and TRBJ1-2, with D possibly TRBD1 on 5 matching bases. V was clipped by 6 bases and J by 0 bases, with 11 bases between them. Per the germline V gene, CDR1 is MNHEY and CDR2 is SMNVEV (reference sequence). The CDR3 spans 14 residues.

J is TRBJ2-2 and V is TRBV28; 12 positions match TRBD2. The length of the CDR3 is 16 residues. V lost 6 bases, J lost 3 bases, and 5 bases stayed unmatched. CDR1 MDHEN and CDR2 SYDVKM come from the germline V gene. CDR3 in amino acids: CASRLAGGLYTGELFF. DNA of the CDR3: TGTGCCAGCAGGCTAGCGGGGGGGCTCTACACCGGGGAGCTGTTTTTT. Combining the CDR3 with reference TRBV28 and TRBJ2-2 gives the whole variable domain DVKVTQSSRYLVKRTGEKVFLECVQDMDHENMFWYRQDPGLGLRLIYFSYDVKMKEKGDIPEGYSVSREKKERFSLILESASTNQTSMYLCASRLAGGLYTGELFFGEGSRLTVL.

This chain connects TRBV7-2 to TRBJ1-2, with 10 bases matching TRBD1. The CDR3 sequence is 16 residues long. Trimming took 5 bases from V and 5 from J; bases not matched to a gene: 11. Per germline, CDR1 SGHTA and CDR2 FQGNSA. CDR3 nucleotides: TGTGCCAGCAGCCTCCTCGGACAGGGGGTTGGGTATGGCTACACCTTC. Translation gives CASSLLGQGVGYGYTF.

The rearrangement joins TRBV29-1 to TRBJ2-2; tentatively, D is TRBD1 (6 bases). The CDR3 is made up of 14 amino acids. Between the trimmed V and J ends, which lost 7 bases and 0 bases, there was a span of 12 bases. The germline gives CDR1 SQVTM, CDR2 ANQGSEA. The CDR3: CSARGPSNTGELFF. The DNA of the CDR3 is TGCAGCGCCAGGGGCCCCTCGAACACCGGGGAGCTGTTTTTT.

The V and J genes are TRBV9 and TRBJ2-2; unclear D gene. Looked up from germline, CDR1 is SGDLS and CDR2 is YYNGEE. The CDR3 has 12 residues. V was pared by 4 bases and J by 5 bases, with 6 bases between. The CDR3: CASSPTTGELFF. The CDR3 DNA sequence: TGTGCCAGCAGCCCGACAACCGGGGAGCTGTTTTTT.

The CDR3 region has the DNA TGTGCCAGTAGAGGGGAATTAGGTAATTCACCCCTCCACTTT. Protein sequence: CASRGELGNSPLHF. The chain has TRBV19 and TRBJ1-6, with D perhaps matching TRBD1 (5 bases). CDR3 length equals 14 residues. V was clipped by 6 bases and J by 6 bases, with 12 bases between them. Germline V CDR1 and CDR2: LNHDA, SQIVND (reference sequence).

The V gene is TRBV4-1, the J gene TRBJ1-5; TRBD1 matches at 7 bases. The germline gives CDR1 MGHRA, CDR2 YSYEKL. The junction had 5 bases not matched to a gene; V was cut back by 5 bases and J by 4 bases. The CDR3 spans 14 residues. CDR3 protein: CASSFGTVNQPQHF. The CDR3 DNA follows: TGCGCCAGCAGCTTTGGGACAGTAAATCAGCCCCAGCATTTT.

V is TRBV28 and J is TRBJ2-7, with 7 bases that match TRBD1. The junction had 6 bases not matched to a gene; V was cut back by 4 bases and J by 12 bases. Germline values: CDR1 MDHEN, CDR2 SYDVKM. The CDR3 totals 11 residues. CDR3 nucleotides: TGTGCCAGCAGTTCACCGGGACAGTTGTACTTC. Its protein product is CASSSPGQLYF.

The gene calls are TRBV5-8 and TRBJ2-7; the D gene is possibly TRBD1 (5 bases). Germline V gives CDR1 SGHTS, CDR2 YDEGEE. V dropped 5 bases and J dropped 3 bases, with 18 bases sitting between them. The CDR3 has 15 amino acids. Here the CDR3 DNA reads TGTGCCAGCAGTTTGACGCAGGGCTACGGCTACGAGCAGTACTTC. Its protein is CASSLTQGYGYEQYF.

The chain recombines TRBV4-2 with TRBJ2-3; TRBD2 matches 7 bases. The CDR3 covers 17 residues. Trimming at V came to 1 base and at J to 1 base, leaving 8 bases not matched to a gene. The V gene's germline CDR1 is LGHNA and CDR2 YNFKEQ. The CDR3 DNA sequence: TGTGCCAGCAGCCAAGGGGTCGGAACTAGCGGCACAGATACGCAGTATTTT. Its protein product is CASSQGVGTSGTDTQYF.

V gene TRBV28 combines with J gene TRBJ2-7, with TRBD2 matching over 9 bases. The junction had 7 bases not matched to a gene; V was cut back by 4 bases and J by 3 bases. This CDR3 has 15 residues. CDR1 is MDHEN and CDR2 is SYDVKM in the germline V gene. In DNA, the CDR3 is TGTGCCAGCAGTTCGGGACTAGCTGCGAACTACGAGCAGTACTTC. Its translation is CASSSGLAANYEQYF.

The chain uses TRBV18 and TRBJ2-1; 8 bases align to TRBD1. The CDR3 runs 12 residues. The junction had 4 bases not matched to a gene; V was cut back by 8 bases and J by 7 bases. In germline, CDR1 is KGHSH, CDR2 LQKENI. The CDR3 DNA follows: TGTGCCAGCCTCACAGGGGGTAATGAGCAGTTCTTC. Protein product: CASLTGGNEQFF. The whole variable domain, filled in from reference TRBV18 and TRBJ2-1, reads NAGVMQNPRHLVRRRGQEARLRCSPMKGHSHVYWYRQLPEEGLKFMVYLQKENIIDESGMPKERFSAEFPKEGPSILRIQQVVRGDSAAYFCASLTGGNEQFFGPGTRLTVL.

The V and J genes are TRBV6-2 or TRBV6-3 and TRBJ2-7, with D possibly being TRBD1 (6 bases). The CDR3 spans 15 residues. Trimming stripped 6 bases from V and 4 bases from J, with 19 bases between. In germline, CDR1 is MNHEY, CDR2 SVGEGT. For the CDR3, the DNA is TGTGCCAGCAGCGGAAAGGACAGAGACCCATACGAGCAGTACTTC. Its translation: CASSGKDRDPYEQYF.

The chain has TRBV11-3 and TRBJ2-3; a weak D match, TRBD2 (5 bases). This CDR3 comprises 15 residues. The V gene's germline CDR1 is SGHNT and CDR2 YENEEA. Trimming removed 4 bases from V and 10 bases from J, with 21 bases in between. The CDR3 nucleotides are TGTGCCAGCAGCTCCGGGAAAAAGTCCGTCTTGGCGCAGTATTTT. Translation: CASSSGKKSVLAQYF. The full variable domain, with the rest looked up from reference TRBV11-3 and TRBJ2-3, is EAGVVQSPRYKIIEKKQPVAFWCNPISGHNTLYWYLQNLGQGPELLIRYENEEAVDDSQLPKDRFSAERLKGVDSTLKIQPAELGDSAVYLCASSSGKKSVLAQYFGPGTRLTVL.

The chain is built from TRBV15 and TRBJ2-1, with 13 bases matching TRBD2. CDR3 length: 15 amino acids. Trimming cost V 5 bases and J 6 bases; bases outside gene matches: 4. Germline V CDR1 and CDR2: LNHNV, YYDKDF (reference sequence). The CDR3 region has the DNA TGTGCCACCAGCCCGACTAGCGGGGGGATCAATGAGCAGTTCTTC. As protein: CATSPTSGGINEQFF.

J is TRBJ2-5 and V is TRBV5-1, with TRBD2 matching over 16 bases. Losses at the gene ends were 4 bases for V and 5 bases for J; bases not matched to a gene: 14. The CDR3 has 19 amino acids. Per germline, CDR1 SGHRS and CDR2 YFSETQ. The CDR3 DNA sequence: TGCGCCAGCAGCCGAGGGACTAGCGGGGGGGAATCGGGACGGGAGACCCAGTACTTC. This codes for CASSRGTSGGESGRETQYF.

This chain joins TRBV18 and TRBJ1-5; the D gene is possibly TRBD1 (5 bases). Germline CDR1 is KGHSH and CDR2 is LQKENI. The CDR3 covers 16 residues. Trimming took off 2 bases at V and 3 bases at J, with 14 bases between the two ends. DNA of the CDR3: TGTGCCAGCTCACCATTCGCAGGGTCGAACAATCAGCCCCAGCATTTT. Translating it yields CASSPFAGSNNQPQHF.

The chain recombines TRBV18 with TRBJ2-1; tentatively, D is TRBD1 (5 bases). CDR3 length equals 13 residues. Germline CDR1 reads KGHSH; CDR2 reads LQKENI. Between the trimmed V and J ends, which lost 2 bases and 6 bases, there was a span of 8 bases. CDR3 residues: CASSPGAANEQFF. The CDR3 DNA reads TGTGCCAGCTCACCAGGGGCAGCCAATGAGCAGTTCTTC.

This clone was counted a few times. The sample carries other DNA sequences with the same CDR3. This sequence joins TRBV5-1 and TRBJ1-1; D remains unclear. CDR3 length: 14 amino acids. V dropped 0 bases and J dropped 0 bases, with 6 bases sitting between them. Germline lookup yields CDR1 SGHRS and CDR2 YFSETQ. The CDR3 reads CASSLGAMNTEAFF. Here the CDR3 DNA reads TGCGCCAGCAGCTTGGGGGCCATGAACACTGAAGCTTTCTTT.

CDR3 region: CSVALGIRAGEQYF. The CDR3 region has the DNA TGCAGCGTTGCACTCGGAATTAGAGCGGGGGAGCAGTACTTC. The chain has TRBV29-1 and TRBJ2-7; 7 positions agree with TRBD2. V dropped 4 bases and J dropped 7; count of bases not matched to a gene: 13. This CDR3 has 14 amino acids. Germline-derived CDR1 and CDR2 are SQVTM and ANQGSEA.

The chain employs TRBV10-1 and TRBJ2-2; 8 positions agree with TRBD2. The CDR3 is 15 amino acids. CDR1 is WNHNN, CDR2 SYGVQD, per germline (reference sequence). With 10 bases clipped from V and 2 bases from J, the junction kept 9 bases outside the gene matches. The CDR3 coding sequence is TGCGCCACTCACCCCAGCGGGGGAAACACCGGGGAGCTGTTTTTT. Its translation is CATHPSGGNTGELFF.

The rearrangement links TRBV7-8 to TRBJ2-3; 9 bases are shared with TRBD2. Germline trimming cut 8 bases from V and 3 bases from J; bases unmatched to any gene: 6. The germline V gene has CDR1 SGHVS and CDR2 FQNEAQ. The CDR3 loop spans 14 amino acids. Here the CDR3 reads CASQTGLATDTQYF. The CDR3 nucleotides read TGTGCCAGCCAAACGGGACTAGCAACAGATACGCAGTATTTT. Drawing the rest from reference TRBV7-8 and TRBJ2-3, the complete variable domain is GAGVSQSPRYKVAKRGQDVALRCDPISGHVSLFWYQQALGQGPEFLTYFQNEAQLDKSGLPSDRFFAERPEGSVSTLKIQRTQQEDSAVYLCASQTGLATDTQYFGPGTRLTVL.

The V gene is TRBV5-1, the J gene TRBJ2-1; 12 nucleotides align to TRBD1. The length of the CDR3 is 15 residues. CDR1 and CDR2 from the germline V gene are SGHRS and YFSETQ. The trim removed 4 bases at V and 9 bases at J, leaving 8 bases unmatched. The CDR3 spells CASSPGTGGGGEQFF. CDR3 in DNA: TGCGCCAGCAGCCCCGGGACAGGGGGCGGCGGTGAGCAGTTCTTC.

The chain is built from TRBV4-1 and TRBJ1-6; a possible D gene is TRBD1 (5 bases). CDR1 MGHRA and CDR2 YSYEKL come from the germline V gene. The CDR3 has 18 residues. Trimming removed 1 base at V and 6 bases at J, with 19 bases between. The CDR3 region has the DNA TGCGCCAGCAGCCAAGGACAGAGCTTTGGGGCTTCTAATTCACCCCTCCACTTT. Residues: CASSQGQSFGASNSPLHF.